Below are 22 T cell receptor beta chains sequenced from a single sample in a study of CD8 T cells in Susac syndrome. An amount of RNA that ranged from roughly 0.5 to 1 ug was reverse transcribed with random hexamers. TCRdb recomputed calls from the immunoSEQ multiplex PCR reads with MiXCR, one row per CDR3 protein. The sample has about 77,000 distinct CDR3 sequences, roughly 91% seen once. Sequenced sample: CD4+ T cells from PBMCs. The receptor source for this set is a human donor with Susac syndrome.

The CDR3 is CASSWARNQPQHF. CDR3 DNA sequence: TGTGCCAGCAGTTGGGCGAGAAATCAGCCCCAGCATTTT. The gene calls are TRBV6-5 and TRBJ1-5; D remains unclear. Germline V gives CDR1 MNHEY, CDR2 SVGAGI. V lost 4 bases and J 4 bases, leaving 8 bases between the germline ends. The CDR3 consists of 13 residues.

The CDR3 nucleotides read TGTGCCAGCAGTTACTACGGGACAGGAGCTAATCAGCCCCAGCATTTT. It is translated as CASSYYGTGANQPQHF. The chain joins TRBV6-6 to TRBJ1-5, with 8 bases that match TRBD1. The CDR3 totals 16 residues. Looked up from germline, CDR1 is MNHNY and CDR2 is SVGAGI (reference sequence). J gave up 4 bases and V 1 base, and 6 bases lay outside the gene matches.

The genes are TRBV13 and TRBJ1-2, with a possible D match to TRBD1 (5 bases). This CDR3 is 14 amino acids long. Trimming removed 7 bases from V and 1 base from J, with 13 bases in between. Looked up from germline, CDR1 is PRHDT and CDR2 is FYEKMQ (reference sequence). The CDR3 coding sequence is TGTGCCAGCACCCGGCAGGGATTTAACTATGGCTACACCTTC. It specifies CASTRQGFNYGYTF.

This clonotype was seen a handful of times. This chain links TRBV11-1 with TRBJ2-2; no reliable D call. The CDR3 runs 14 residues. The V end was cut by 5 bases, the J end by 6 bases, with 13 bases between. CDR1 and CDR2 from the germline V gene are SGHAT and FQDESV (reference sequence). CDR3 amino acids: CASSLASHSGELFF. In nucleotides, the CDR3 is TGTGCCAGCAGCCTCGCCTCCCATTCCGGGGAGCTGTTTTTT.

The V gene is TRBV29-1, the J gene TRBJ2-4, with D perhaps matching TRBD2 (6 bases). The germline V gene has CDR1 SQVTM and CDR2 ANQGSEA. The CDR3 totals 15 residues. Trimming shortened V by 3 bases and J by 0 bases, and 12 bases separated the two germline ends. As DNA, the CDR3 is TGCAGCGTTGAGGAGGGCCAGCTAGCCAAAAACATTCAGTACTTC. Translated, it gives CSVEEGQLAKNIQYF.

The CDR3 coding sequence is TGCGCCAGCAGCCAAGTGGCCGCCAGGGACGCAACTAATGAAAAACTGTTTTTT. This encodes CASSQVAARDATNEKLFF. J is TRBJ1-4 and V is TRBV4-1; D possibly corresponds to TRBD1 (5 bases). Looked up from germline, CDR1 is MGHRA and CDR2 is YSYEKL. The CDR3 length is 18 residues. Trimming took 1 base from V and 0 from J, leaving 15 bases between them.

The V gene is TRBV5-1, the J gene TRBJ2-7; D is unclear. Deletions cut 0 bases from V and 0 bases from J, with 7 bases between. The CDR3 runs to 14 residues. CDR1 SGHRS and CDR2 YFSETQ come from the germline V gene. The CDR3 DNA reads as TGCGCCAGCAGCTTGGATCCGGCCTCCTACGAGCAGTACTTC. Its protein is CASSLDPASYEQYF. The entire variable domain, with the rest obtained from reference TRBV5-1 and TRBJ2-7, is as follows: KAGVTQTPRYLIKTRGQQVTLSCSPISGHRSVSWYQQTPGQGLQFLFEYFSETQRNKGNFPGRFSGRQFSNSRSEMNVSTLELGDSALYLCASSLDPASYEQYFGPGTRLTVT.

V is TRBV5-6 and J is TRBJ2-6; D is perhaps TRBD1 (5 bases). V lost 4 bases to trimming and J lost 0 bases, with 8 bases between them. CDR1 and CDR2 (germline): SGHDT, YYEEEE. CDR3 length equals 15 residues. The CDR3 reads CASSARVSGANVLTF. DNA of the CDR3: TGTGCCAGCAGCGCCAGGGTCTCTGGGGCCAACGTCCTGACTTTC.

The rearrangement links TRBV14 to TRBJ2-7; D unresolved. V was cut by 2 bases and J by 3 bases, with 8 bases left in between. The length of the CDR3 is 13 residues. Germline V lookup: CDR1 SGHDN, CDR2 FVKESK. The CDR3 DNA reads TGTGCCAGCAGCCAACTGGGTGACTACGAGCAGTACTTC. It is translated as CASSQLGDYEQYF. The full variable domain, in which reference TRBV14 and TRBJ2-7 provide the parts outside the CDR3, is EAGVTQFPSHSVIEKGQTVTLRCDPISGHDNLYWYRRVMGKEIKFLLHFVKESKQDESGMPNNRFLAERTGGTYSTLKVQPAELEDSGVYFCASSQLGDYEQYFGPGTRLTVT.

This chain connects TRBV20-1 to TRBJ2-1; the match to TRBD1 covers 8 bases. After removal of 7 bases from V and 2 bases from J, the junction contained 7 bases not matched to a gene. CDR1 and CDR2 (germline): DFQATT, SNEGSKA (reference sequence). The CDR3 is 14 amino acids. CDR3 DNA sequence: TGCAGTGTTCCGGGACAGGTAGCCTACAATGAGCAGTTCTTC. Protein product: CSVPGQVAYNEQFF.

V is TRBV27 and J is TRBJ2-7; no clear D. CDR1 and CDR2 (germline): MNHEY, SMNVEV (reference sequence). The CDR3 is 18 residues long. V lost 4 bases, J lost 4 bases, and 26 bases lay in between. The CDR3 coding sequence is TGTGCCAGCAGTTCTCAAGGGCGCCTTGACTCTACGGTTTACGAGCAGTACTTC. As protein: CASSSQGRLDSTVYEQYF.

V gene TRBV6-5 combines with J gene TRBJ1-4; D gene uncertain. Trimming cost V 0 bases and J 8 bases, with 7 bases left between them. Germline CDR1 reads MNHEY; CDR2 reads SVGAGI. The CDR3 is made up of 13 amino acids. CDR3 in amino acids: CASSYSPPEKLFF. The CDR3 DNA reads as TGTGCCAGCAGTTACTCCCCCCCCGAAAAACTGTTTTTT.

The chain is built from TRBV29-1 and TRBJ1-2; D unresolved. Germline CDR1 is SQVTM and CDR2 is ANQGSEA. The CDR3 has 14 residues. V lost 4 bases and J 2 bases, leaving 14 bases between the germline ends. The CDR3 DNA follows: TGCAGCGTTGCGTTATGGGGTGGCAACTATGGCTACACCTTC. The encoded protein is CSVALWGGNYGYTF.

DNA for the CDR3: TGTGCCAGCAAGGGGGATAGGGAAGAGACCCAGTACTTC. This translates into CASKGDREETQYF. The chain combines TRBV2 with TRBJ2-5; the D gene is possibly TRBD1 (6 bases). Germline CDR1 SNHLY, CDR2 FYNNEI. The CDR3 sequence is 13 residues long. Trimming took 7 bases from V and 3 from J, leaving 12 bases between them.

This sequence joins TRBV14 and TRBJ2-2; the match to TRBD1 covers 9 bases. The V gene's germline CDR1 is SGHDN and CDR2 FVKESK. The CDR3 is made up of 16 amino acids. With V trimmed by 6 bases and J by 1 base, 6 bases remained unmatched. CDR3 loop: CASSPMGQGNTGELFF. CDR3 nucleotides: TGTGCCAGCAGTCCTATGGGACAGGGGAACACCGGGGAGCTGTTTTTT.

This chain links TRBV12-3 or TRBV12-4 with TRBJ2-2; D may be TRBD1 (6 bases). The CDR3 covers 12 residues. The V gene lost 5 bases and the J gene lost 13 bases, with 14 bases spanning the gap. The CDR3 sequence is CASSTQGRGLFF. The DNA of the CDR3 is TGTGCCAGCAGTACACAGGGAAGGGGGCTGTTTTTT.

Only a few counts were recorded for this clonotype. This chain connects TRBV3-1 to TRBJ2-2; perhaps TRBD2 as D (6 bases). Trimming left V 4 bases short and J 1 base short, with 10 bases between. The CDR3 length is 15 residues. CDR1 and CDR2 (germline): LGHDT, YNNKEL (reference sequence). CDR3 loop: CASSRSGLNTGELFF. The DNA of the CDR3 is TGTGCCAGCAGCCGCTCGGGACTGAACACCGGGGAGCTGTTTTTT.

J is TRBJ1-4 and V is TRBV15; D unclear. Germline V lookup: CDR1 LNHNV, CDR2 YYDKDF (reference sequence). Trimming shortened V by 0 bases and J by 4 bases, and 9 bases separated the two germline ends. CDR3 length: 15 amino acids. The CDR3 nucleotides read TGTGCCACCAGCAGAGACTCAGAAGTTAATGAAAAACTGTTTTTT. Amino acids: CATSRDSEVNEKLFF.

The V call is TRBV7-2, the J call TRBJ1-4, with a possible D match to TRBD1 (5 bases). Germline V gene lookup returns CDR1 SGHTA and CDR2 FQGNSA. Between the trimmed V and J ends, which lost 5 bases and 8 bases, there was a span of 12 bases. This CDR3 region has 13 residues. This CDR3 reads CASSTGPGEKLFF. In nucleotides, the CDR3 is TGTGCCAGCAGCACGGGACCGGGGGAAAAACTGTTTTTT.

This clonotype has more than one count but fewer than ten. In DNA form, the CDR3 reads TGCGCCAGCAGTTCGGACAGTTCAGATACGCAGTATTTT. Translated: CASSSDSSDTQYF. The rearrangement uses TRBV5-1 and TRBJ2-3; D perhaps matches TRBD1 (6 bases). CDR1 and CDR2 (germline): SGHRS, YFSETQ. The V end was cut by 5 bases, the J end by 4 bases, with 11 bases between. This CDR3 region has 13 residues. Variable domain in full (rest from reference TRBV5-1 and TRBJ2-3): KAGVTQTPRYLIKTRGQQVTLSCSPISGHRSVSWYQQTPGQGLQFLFEYFSETQRNKGNFPGRFSGRQFSNSRSEMNVSTLELGDSALYLCASSSDSSDTQYFGPGTRLTVL.

The V gene is TRBV7-2, the J gene TRBJ2-1, with TRBD1 identical over 7 bases. CDR1 is SGHTA, CDR2 FQGNSA, per germline. The CDR3 sequence is 15 residues long. With 0 bases clipped from V and 4 bases from J, the junction kept 3 bases outside the gene matches. The CDR3 loop is CASSLARDRYNEQFF. CDR3 DNA sequence: TGTGCCAGCAGCTTAGCAAGGGACAGATACAATGAGCAGTTCTTC.

V gene TRBV28 combines with J gene TRBJ2-7, with D tentatively TRBD2 (6 bases). CDR3 length: 15 amino acids. The germline V gene has CDR1 MDHEN and CDR2 SYDVKM. V was shortened by 7 bases and J by 1 base, with 17 bases between the two germline ends. The CDR3 DNA reads TGTGCCAGCATAGACGGGAGTGTAGGATCCTACGAGCAGTACTTC. Translated: CASIDGSVGSYEQYF. The variable domain in full, with the rest retrieved from reference TRBV28 and TRBJ2-7, is DVKVTQSSRYLVKRTGEKVFLECVQDMDHENMFWYRQDPGLGLRLIYFSYDVKMKEKGDIPEGYSVSREKKERFSLILESASTNQTSMYLCASIDGSVGSYEQYFGPGTRLTVT.